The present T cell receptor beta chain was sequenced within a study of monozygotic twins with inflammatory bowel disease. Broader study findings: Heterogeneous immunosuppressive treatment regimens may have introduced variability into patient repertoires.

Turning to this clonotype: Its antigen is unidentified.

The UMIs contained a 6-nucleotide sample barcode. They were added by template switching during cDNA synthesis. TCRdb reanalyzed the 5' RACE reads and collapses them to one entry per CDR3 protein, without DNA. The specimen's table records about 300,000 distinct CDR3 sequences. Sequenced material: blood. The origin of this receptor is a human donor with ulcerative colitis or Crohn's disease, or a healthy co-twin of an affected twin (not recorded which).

CDR3 protein: CASSRSASIAGGTTYEQYF. V gene TRBV27 combines with J gene TRBJ2-7; TCRdb proposes TRBD2, but this gene call is untestable without DNA. The CDR3 loop spans 19 amino acids. Germline loops: CDR1 MNHEY, CDR2 SMNVEV (reference sequence).